Here is one T cell receptor (beta chain) with its context. Its antigen is unidentified. The entirety of the isolated RNA underwent reverse transcription, so expressed TCRB transcripts were sequenced. The repertoire was sequenced with immunoSEQ multiplex PCR; TCRdb's copy has only in-frame clones and lacks some. Seen here are roughly 60,000 clones, around three fifths observed once, and the top ten hold about 2%. The V end lost 0 bases, the J end lost 2 bases, and 13 bases lay between the germline ends. Germline CDR1 reads SGHRS; CDR2 reads YFSETQ. This CDR3 is 16 amino acids long. The sample originates from a study of beta chain features in type 1 diabetes. Broader study findings: Junctions at VDJ sites from type 1 diabetes patients had fewer insertions and more deletions. A moderate, significant TCRB CDR3 shortening appeared in type 1 diabetes across four CD4+ subsets.

The receptor was derived from a woman between 18 and 30 years old in good health. Sample: Tregs from blood. This rearrangement joins TRBV5-1 to TRBJ2-3; D gene unclear. CDR3 bases: TGCGCCAGCAGCTTGGGGGCTACCCCCGTCACAGATACGCAGTATTTT. Residues: CASSLGATPVTDTQYF.